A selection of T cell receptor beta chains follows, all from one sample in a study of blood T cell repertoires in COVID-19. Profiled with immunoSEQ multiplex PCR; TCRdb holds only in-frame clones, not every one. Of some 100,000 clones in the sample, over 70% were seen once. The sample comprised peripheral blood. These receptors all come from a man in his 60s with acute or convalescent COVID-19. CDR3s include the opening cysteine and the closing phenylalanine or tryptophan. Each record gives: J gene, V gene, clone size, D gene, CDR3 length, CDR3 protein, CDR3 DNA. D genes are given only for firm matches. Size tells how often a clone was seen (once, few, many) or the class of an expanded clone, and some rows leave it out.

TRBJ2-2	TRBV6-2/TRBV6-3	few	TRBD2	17	CASSQREAFANTGELFF	TGTGCCAGCAGTCAGCGGGAGGCATTCGCGAACACCGGGGAGCTGTTTTTT
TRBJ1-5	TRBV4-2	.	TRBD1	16	CASSQDRQGEWQPQHF	TGTGCCAGCAGCCAAGATCGGCAGGGGGAATGGCAGCCCCAGCATTTT
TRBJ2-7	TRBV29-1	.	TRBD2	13	CSVVLAGAYEQYF	TGCAGCGTTGTGCTAGCGGGGGCATACGAGCAGTACTTC
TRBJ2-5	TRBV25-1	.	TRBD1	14	CASSDWDRKETQYF	TGTGCCAGCAGTGATTGGGACAGGAAAGAGACCCAGTACTTC
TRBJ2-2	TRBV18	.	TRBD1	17	CASSVTGQGSNTGELFF	TGTGCCAGCTCCGTGACAGGACAGGGCTCGAACACCGGGGAGCTGTTTTTT
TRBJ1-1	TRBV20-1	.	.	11	CSATDIIKAFF	TGCAGTGCTACCGACATTATAAAAGCTTTCTTT
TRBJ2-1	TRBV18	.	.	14	CASSPPRGYNEQFF	TGTGCCAGCTCACCACCTCGGGGGTACAATGAGCAGTTCTTC
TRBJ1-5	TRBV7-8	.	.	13	CASSLQGPEPQHF	TGTGCCAGCAGCTTACAGGGGCCAGAGCCCCAGCATTTT
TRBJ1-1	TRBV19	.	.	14	CASSIEVPNTEAFF	TGTGCCAGTAGTATTGAGGTTCCGAACACTGAAGCTTTCTTT
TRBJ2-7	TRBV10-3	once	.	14	CAISAPDRFYEQYF	TGTGCCATCAGTGCCCCAGACAGATTCTACGAGCAGTACTTC
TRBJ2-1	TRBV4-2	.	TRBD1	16	CASSQVSDRGLNEQFF	TGTGCCAGCAGCCAAGTTTCGGACAGGGGGCTCAATGAGCAGTTCTTC
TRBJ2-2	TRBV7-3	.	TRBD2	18	CASSLNPTSGVNTGELFF	TGTGCCAGCAGCTTAAACCCCACTAGCGGAGTGAACACCGGGGAGCTGTTTTTT
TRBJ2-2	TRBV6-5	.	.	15	CASSSMRVNTGELFF	TGTGCCAGCAGTTCAATGAGAGTGAACACCGGGGAGCTGTTTTTT
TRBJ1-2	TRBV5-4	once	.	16	CASSYLTRTANYGYTF	TGTGCCAGCAGTTATCTTACTAGGACAGCAAACTATGGCTACACCTTC
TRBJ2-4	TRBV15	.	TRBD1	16	CATSREPGQGKNIQYF	TGTGCCACCAGCAGAGAACCGGGACAGGGCAAAAACATTCAGTACTTC
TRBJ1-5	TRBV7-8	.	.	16	CASSLVQGHSNQPQHF	TGTGCCAGCAGCTTAGTCCAGGGTCATAGCAATCAGCCCCAGCATTTT
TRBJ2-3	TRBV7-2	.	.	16	CASSLARAGSTDTQYF	TGTGCCAGCAGCTTAGCTCGGGCGGGGAGCACAGATACGCAGTATTTT
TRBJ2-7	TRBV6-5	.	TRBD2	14	CASGLAGGPYEQYF	TGTGCCAGCGGTCTAGCGGGGGGGCCGTACGAGCAGTACTTC
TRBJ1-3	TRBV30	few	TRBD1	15	CAWRGTGGLGNTIYF	TGTGCCTGGAGGGGTACAGGGGGCCTTGGAAACACCATATATTTT
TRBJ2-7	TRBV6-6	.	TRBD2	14	CASRGTSGSYEQYF	TGTGCCAGCAGAGGGACTAGCGGCTCCTACGAGCAGTACTTC
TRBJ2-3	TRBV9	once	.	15	CASSVQGRVRDTQYF	TGTGCCAGCAGCGTCCAGGGCAGGGTTCGAGATACGCAGTATTTT
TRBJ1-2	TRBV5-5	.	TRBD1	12	CASSLRTGGYTF	TGTGCCAGCAGCTTGCGGACAGGGGGCTACACCTTC
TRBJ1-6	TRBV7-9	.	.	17	CASSLGTLGRGWSPLHF	TGTGCCAGCAGCTTAGGAACACTGGGCAGGGGTTGGTCACCCCTCCACTTT
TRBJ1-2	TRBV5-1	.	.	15	CASSPWTEPNYGYTF	TGCGCCAGCAGCCCCTGGACAGAACCTAACTATGGCTACACCTTC
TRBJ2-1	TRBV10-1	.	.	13	CASSSGLADEQFF	TGCGCCAGCAGTAGTGGACTTGCCGATGAGCAGTTCTTC
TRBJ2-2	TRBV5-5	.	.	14	CASSLAGYTGELFF	TGTGCCAGCAGCTTGGCAGGGTACACCGGGGAGCTGTTTTTT
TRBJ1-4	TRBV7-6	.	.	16	CASSYPSWGHEEKLFF	TGTGCCAGCAGTTACCCCTCCTGGGGGCATGAGGAAAAACTGTTTTTT
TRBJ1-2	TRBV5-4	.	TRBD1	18	CASSGRGTGAETNYGYTF	TGTGCCAGCAGCGGCCGGGGGACAGGGGCCGAGACTAACTATGGCTACACCTTC
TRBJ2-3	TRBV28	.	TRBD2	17	CASSLTGLSFATDTQYF	TGTGCCAGCAGTTTAACGGGACTATCATTTGCGACAGATACGCAGTATTTT
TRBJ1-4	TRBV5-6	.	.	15	CASSFQARATEKLFF	TGTGCCAGCAGCTTTCAGGCCAGGGCCACCGAAAAACTGTTTTTT
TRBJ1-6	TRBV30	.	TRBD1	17	CAWRNLLQGWDNSPLHF	TGTGCCTGGAGGAATTTACTACAGGGGTGGGATAATTCACCCCTCCACTTT
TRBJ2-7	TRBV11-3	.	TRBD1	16	CASSPPFRQGVYEQYF	TGTGCCAGCAGCCCGCCGTTCCGACAGGGGGTCTACGAGCAGTACTTC
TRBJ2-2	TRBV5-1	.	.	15	CASSWTVSNTGELFF	TGCGCCAGCAGCTGGACAGTTTCGAACACCGGGGAGCTGTTTTTT
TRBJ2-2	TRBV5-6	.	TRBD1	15	CASSRDRGTTGELFF	TGTGCCAGCAGCAGGGACAGGGGGACCACCGGGGAGCTGTTTTTT
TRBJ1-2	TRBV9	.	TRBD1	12	CASSGDSYGYTF	TGTGCCAGCAGCGGGGACAGCTATGGCTACACCTTC
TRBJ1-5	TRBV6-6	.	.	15	CASSLSEYSNQPQHF	TGTGCCAGCAGTTTAAGCGAATATAGCAATCAGCCCCAGCATTTT
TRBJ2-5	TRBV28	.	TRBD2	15	CASKLAGGSWETQYF	TGTGCCAGCAAGCTAGCGGGAGGGTCCTGGGAGACCCAGTACTTC
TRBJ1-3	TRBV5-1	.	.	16	CASSLGGRSSGNTIYF	TGCGCCAGCAGCTTGGGGGGCAGGTCCTCTGGAAACACCATATATTTT
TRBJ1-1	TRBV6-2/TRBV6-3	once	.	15	CASSYRQLMNTEAFF	TGTGCCAGCAGTTATAGACAGTTAATGAACACTGAAGCTTTCTTT
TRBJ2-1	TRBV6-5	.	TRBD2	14	CASSISGSYNEQFF	TGTGCCAGCAGTATTAGCGGGTCCTACAATGAGCAGTTCTTC
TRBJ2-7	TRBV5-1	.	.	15	CASSLVVGGPYEQYF	TGCGCCAGCAGCTTGGTGGTGGGGGGACCCTACGAGCAGTACTTC
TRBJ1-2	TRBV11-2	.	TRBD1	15	CASSSYRGLSLGYTF	TGTGCCAGCAGCTCATACAGGGGGTTGTCGTTAGGCTACACCTTC
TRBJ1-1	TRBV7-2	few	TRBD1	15	CASSPPGQVNTEAFF	TGTGCCAGCAGCCCTCCCGGACAGGTCAACACTGAAGCTTTCTTT
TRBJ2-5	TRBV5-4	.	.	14	CASSLYTRRETQYF	TGTGCCAGCAGCTTGTACACTAGGAGGGAGACCCAGTACTTC
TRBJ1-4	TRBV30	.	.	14	CAWSVGGSNEKLFF	TGTGCCTGGAGTGTAGGAGGGAGTAATGAAAAACTGTTTTTT
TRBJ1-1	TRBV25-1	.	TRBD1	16	CASSELSTGPNTEAFF	TGTGCCAGCAGTGAATTGTCGACAGGGCCGAACACTGAAGCTTTCTTT
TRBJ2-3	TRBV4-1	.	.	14	CASSQEYSDKTQYF	TGCGCCAGCAGCCAAGAGTATAGCGACAAGACGCAGTATTTT
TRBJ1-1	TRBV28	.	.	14	CASSPPQDLAEAFF	TGTGCCAGCAGTCCGCCGCAGGATTTGGCGGAAGCTTTCTTT
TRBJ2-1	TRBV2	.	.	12	CASSGGTNEQFF	TGTGCCAGCAGCGGGGGAACCAATGAGCAGTTCTTC
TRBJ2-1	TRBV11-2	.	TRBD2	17	CASSLSPGLAGGSGQFF	TGTGCCAGCAGCTTAAGTCCCGGCCTAGCGGGGGGGAGTGGGCAGTTCTTC